The present entry profiles one T cell receptor (beta chain) with its context. Germline CDR1 DFQATT, CDR2 SNEGSKA (reference sequence). The CDR3 covers 16 residues. This specimen comes from a study of blood T cells in healthy people across ages. Together with a sample-barcoded 5' primer, a J-beta primer mix was included in a second PCR lasting roughly 6 to 12 cycles. TCRdb analysed the 5' RACE reads with MiXCR anew, one entry per CDR3 protein. The table lists roughly 2 million distinct CDR3 sequences, 40% to 55% of them singletons, with around 2.1% in the top ten. The chain recombines TRBV20-1 with TRBJ2-1; 12 bases match TRBD1. The DNA end favors TRBJ2-7, so the J call may be wrong. The source of this sequence is a woman between 40 and 55 years old in good health. The sequencing sample was made of blood. The CDR3 sequence is CSANPAGTGGYNEQYF. DNA of the CDR3: TGCAGTGCTAACCCAGCCGGGACAGGGGGCTACAATGAGCAGTACTTC.